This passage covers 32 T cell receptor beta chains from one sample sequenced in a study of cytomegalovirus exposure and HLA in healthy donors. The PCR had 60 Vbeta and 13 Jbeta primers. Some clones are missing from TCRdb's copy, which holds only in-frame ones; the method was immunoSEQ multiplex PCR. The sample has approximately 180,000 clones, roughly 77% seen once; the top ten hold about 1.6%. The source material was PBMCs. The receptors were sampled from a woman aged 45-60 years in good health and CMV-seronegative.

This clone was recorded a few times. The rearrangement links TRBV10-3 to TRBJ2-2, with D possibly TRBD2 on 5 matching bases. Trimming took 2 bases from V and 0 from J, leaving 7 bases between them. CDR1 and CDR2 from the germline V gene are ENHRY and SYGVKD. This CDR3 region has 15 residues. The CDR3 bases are TGTGCCATCAGTGAGGCTAGCACGAACACCGGGGAGCTGTTTTTT. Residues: CAISEASTNTGELFF.

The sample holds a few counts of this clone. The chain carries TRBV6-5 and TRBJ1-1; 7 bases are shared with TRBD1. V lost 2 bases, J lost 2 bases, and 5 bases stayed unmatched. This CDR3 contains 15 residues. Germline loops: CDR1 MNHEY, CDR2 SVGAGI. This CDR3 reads CASSYGDRRNTEAFF. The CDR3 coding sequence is TGTGCCAGCAGTTACGGGGACAGAAGAAACACTGAAGCTTTCTTT.

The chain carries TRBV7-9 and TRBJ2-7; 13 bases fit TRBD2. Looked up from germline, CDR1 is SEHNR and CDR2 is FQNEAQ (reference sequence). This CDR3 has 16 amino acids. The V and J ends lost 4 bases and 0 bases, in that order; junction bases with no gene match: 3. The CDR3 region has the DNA TGTGCCAGCAGCTCAGGACTAGCGGGGGTCTCCTACGAGCAGTACTTC. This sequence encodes CASSSGLAGVSYEQYF.

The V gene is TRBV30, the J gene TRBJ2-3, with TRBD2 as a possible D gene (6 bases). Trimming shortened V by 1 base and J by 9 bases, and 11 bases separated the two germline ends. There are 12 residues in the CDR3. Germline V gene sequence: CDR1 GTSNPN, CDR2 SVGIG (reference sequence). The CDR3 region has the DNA TGTGCCTGGAGTGCAGGGACTCACACGCAGTATTTT. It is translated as CAWSAGTHTQYF.

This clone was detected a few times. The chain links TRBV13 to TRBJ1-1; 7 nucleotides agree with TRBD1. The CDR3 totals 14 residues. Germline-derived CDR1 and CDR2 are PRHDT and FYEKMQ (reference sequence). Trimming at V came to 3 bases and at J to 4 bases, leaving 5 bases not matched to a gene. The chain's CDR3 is CASSLGRGATEAFF. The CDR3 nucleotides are TGTGCCAGCAGCTTGGGCAGGGGGGCCACTGAAGCTTTCTTT.

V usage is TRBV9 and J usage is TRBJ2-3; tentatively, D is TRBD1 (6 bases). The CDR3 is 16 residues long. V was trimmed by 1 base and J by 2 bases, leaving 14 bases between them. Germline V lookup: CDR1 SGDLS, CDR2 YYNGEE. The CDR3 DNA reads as TGTGCCAGCAGCGTACCGGGACACCTCGACACAGATACGCAGTATTTT. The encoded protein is CASSVPGHLDTDTQYF.

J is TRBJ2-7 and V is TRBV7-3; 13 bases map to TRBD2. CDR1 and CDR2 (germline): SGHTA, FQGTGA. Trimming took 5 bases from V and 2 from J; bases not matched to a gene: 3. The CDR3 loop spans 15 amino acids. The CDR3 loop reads CASSQLAGGPYEQYF. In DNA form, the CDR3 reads TGTGCCAGCAGCCAACTAGCGGGGGGGCCCTACGAGCAGTACTTC.

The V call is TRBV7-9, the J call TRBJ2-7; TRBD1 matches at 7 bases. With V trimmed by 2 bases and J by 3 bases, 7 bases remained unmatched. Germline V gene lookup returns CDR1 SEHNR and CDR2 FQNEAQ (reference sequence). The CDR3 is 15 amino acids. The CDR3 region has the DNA TGTGCCAGCAGCTTACGTATCCGGGACAGCTACGAGCAGTACTTC. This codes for CASSLRIRDSYEQYF.

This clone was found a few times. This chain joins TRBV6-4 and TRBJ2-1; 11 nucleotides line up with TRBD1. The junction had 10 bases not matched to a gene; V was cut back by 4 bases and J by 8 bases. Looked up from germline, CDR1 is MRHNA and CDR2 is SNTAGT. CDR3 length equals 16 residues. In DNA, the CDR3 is TGTGCCAGCAGTGTCACCGGGACAGGGGGTCCCCATGAGCAGTTCTTC. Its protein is CASSVTGTGGPHEQFF.

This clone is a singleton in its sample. CDR3 sequence reads: CASGQRGGSTDTQYF. The CDR3 DNA reads TGTGCCAGCGGTCAGCGGGGGGGGAGCACAGATACGCAGTATTTT. This chain links TRBV2 with TRBJ2-3, with TRBD2 matching over 10 bases. The CDR3 totals 15 residues. CDR1 is SNHLY, CDR2 FYNNEI, per germline. The V and J ends lost 8 bases and 0 bases, in that order; junction bases with no gene match: 5.

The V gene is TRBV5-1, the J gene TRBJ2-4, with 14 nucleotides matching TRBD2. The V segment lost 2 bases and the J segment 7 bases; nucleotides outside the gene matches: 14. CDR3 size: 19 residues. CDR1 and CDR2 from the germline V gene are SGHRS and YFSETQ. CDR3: CASSFGGTTSGGAGNIQYF. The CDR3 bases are TGCGCCAGCAGCTTTGGGGGGACGACTAGCGGGGGGGCCGGGAACATTCAGTACTTC.

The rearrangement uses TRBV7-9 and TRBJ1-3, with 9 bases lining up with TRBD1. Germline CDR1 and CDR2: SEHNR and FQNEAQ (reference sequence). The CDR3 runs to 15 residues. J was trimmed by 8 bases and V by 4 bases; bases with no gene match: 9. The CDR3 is CASSSLVQGADTIYF. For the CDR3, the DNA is TGTGCCAGCAGCTCTTTAGTACAGGGGGCCGACACCATATATTTT.

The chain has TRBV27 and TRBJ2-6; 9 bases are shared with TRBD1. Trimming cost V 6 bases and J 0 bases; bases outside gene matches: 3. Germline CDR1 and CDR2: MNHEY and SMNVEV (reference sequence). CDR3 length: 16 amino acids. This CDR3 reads CASRRTGASGANVLTF. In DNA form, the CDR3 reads TGTGCCAGCAGGAGGACAGGGGCCTCTGGGGCCAACGTCCTGACTTTC.

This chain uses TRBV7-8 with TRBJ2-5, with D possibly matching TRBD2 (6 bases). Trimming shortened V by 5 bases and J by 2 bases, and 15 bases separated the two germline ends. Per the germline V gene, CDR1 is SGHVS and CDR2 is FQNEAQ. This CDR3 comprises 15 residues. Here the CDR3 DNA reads TGTGCCAGCAGCCCCGGGAGCAGGGTTCAAGAGACCCAGTACTTC. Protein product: CASSPGSRVQETQYF.

The DNA of the CDR3 is TGCGCCAGCAGGCTGAATCTACAAGAGACCCAGTACTTC. Protein: CASRLNLQETQYF. The J gene is TRBJ2-5, the V gene TRBV23-1; D unclear. TRBV23-1 counts as an open reading frame of uncertain function. This CDR3 contains 13 residues. Trimming removed 6 bases from V and 2 bases from J, with 10 bases in between.

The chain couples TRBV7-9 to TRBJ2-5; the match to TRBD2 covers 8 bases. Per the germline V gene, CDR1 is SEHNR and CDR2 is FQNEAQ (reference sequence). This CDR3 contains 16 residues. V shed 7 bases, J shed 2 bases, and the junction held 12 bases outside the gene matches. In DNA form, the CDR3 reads TGTGCCAGCATCGCGGCGGGGGGCCGAGTGCAAGAGACCCAGTACTTC. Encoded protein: CASIAAGGRVQETQYF.

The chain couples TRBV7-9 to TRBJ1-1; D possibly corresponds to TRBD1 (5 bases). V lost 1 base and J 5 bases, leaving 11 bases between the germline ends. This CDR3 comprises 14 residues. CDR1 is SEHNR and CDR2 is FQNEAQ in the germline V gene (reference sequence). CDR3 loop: CASSLGGVLTEAFF. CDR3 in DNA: TGTGCCAGCAGCTTAGGGGGGGTGTTAACTGAAGCTTTCTTT.

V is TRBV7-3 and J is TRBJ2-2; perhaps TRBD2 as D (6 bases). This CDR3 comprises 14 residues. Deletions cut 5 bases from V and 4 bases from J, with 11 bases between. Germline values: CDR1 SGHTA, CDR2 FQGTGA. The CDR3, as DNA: TGTGCCAGCAGCCAGACAGCGGGCACCGGGGAGCTGTTTTTT. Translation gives CASSQTAGTGELFF.

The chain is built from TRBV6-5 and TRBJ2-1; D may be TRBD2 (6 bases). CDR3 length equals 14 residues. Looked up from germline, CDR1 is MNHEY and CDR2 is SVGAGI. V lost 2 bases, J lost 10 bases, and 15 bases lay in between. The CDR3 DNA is TGTGCCAGCAGTTACGGTGCGGGGTTACAGGAGCAGTTCTTC. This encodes CASSYGAGLQEQFF.

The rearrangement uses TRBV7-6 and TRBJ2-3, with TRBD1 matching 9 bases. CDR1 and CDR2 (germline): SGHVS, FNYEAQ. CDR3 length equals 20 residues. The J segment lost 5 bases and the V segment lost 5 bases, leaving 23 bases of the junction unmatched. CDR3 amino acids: CASSLGGTGSREKSVDTQYF. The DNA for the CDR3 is TGTGCCAGCAGCCTGGGGGGGACAGGGTCGAGGGAGAAGAGTGTAGATACGCAGTATTTT.

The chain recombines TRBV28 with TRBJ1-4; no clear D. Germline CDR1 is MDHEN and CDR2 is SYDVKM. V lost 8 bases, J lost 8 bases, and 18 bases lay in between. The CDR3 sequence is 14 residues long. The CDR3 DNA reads TGTGCCAGCGGCGCCTGGGAAGCGGGAGAAAAACTGTTTTTT. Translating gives CASGAWEAGEKLFF.

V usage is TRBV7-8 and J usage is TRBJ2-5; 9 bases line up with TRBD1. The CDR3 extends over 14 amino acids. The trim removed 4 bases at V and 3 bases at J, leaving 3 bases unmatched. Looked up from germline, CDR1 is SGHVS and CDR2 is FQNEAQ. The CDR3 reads CASSSGQGEETQYF. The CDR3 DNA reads TGTGCCAGCAGCTCGGGACAGGGTGAAGAGACCCAGTACTTC.

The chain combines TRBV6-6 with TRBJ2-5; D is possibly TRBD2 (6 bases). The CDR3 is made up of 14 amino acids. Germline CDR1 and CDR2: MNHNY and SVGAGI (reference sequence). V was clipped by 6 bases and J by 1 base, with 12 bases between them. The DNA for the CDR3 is TGTGCCAGCAGACCCGGGACTTTCCAAGAGACCCAGTACTTC. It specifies CASRPGTFQETQYF.

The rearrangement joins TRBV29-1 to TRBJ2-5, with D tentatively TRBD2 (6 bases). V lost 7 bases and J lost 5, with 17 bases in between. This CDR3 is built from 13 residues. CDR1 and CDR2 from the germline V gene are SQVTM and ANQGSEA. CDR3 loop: CSADTRGGETQYF. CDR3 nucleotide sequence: TGCAGCGCAGACACTAGGGGAGGCGAGACCCAGTACTTC.

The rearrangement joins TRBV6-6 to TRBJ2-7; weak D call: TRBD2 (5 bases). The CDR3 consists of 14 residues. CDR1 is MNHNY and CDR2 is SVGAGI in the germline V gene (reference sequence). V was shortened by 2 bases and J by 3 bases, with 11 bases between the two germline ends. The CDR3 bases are TGTGCCAGCAGTTACCCAGGTGGGAGCTACGAGCAGTACTTC. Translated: CASSYPGGSYEQYF.

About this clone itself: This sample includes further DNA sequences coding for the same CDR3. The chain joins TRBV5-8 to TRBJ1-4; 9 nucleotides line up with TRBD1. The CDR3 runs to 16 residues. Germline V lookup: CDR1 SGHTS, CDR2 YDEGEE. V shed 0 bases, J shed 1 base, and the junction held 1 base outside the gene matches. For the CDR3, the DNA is TGTGCCAGCAGCTTGGGACAGGGGGTAACTAATGAAAAACTGTTTTTT. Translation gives CASSLGQGVTNEKLFF. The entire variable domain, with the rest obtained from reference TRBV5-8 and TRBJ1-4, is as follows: EAGVTQSPTHLIKTRGQQATLRCSPISGHTSVYWYQQALGLGLQFLLWYDEGEERNRGNFPPRFSGRQFPNYSSELNVNALELEDSALYLCASSLGQGVTNEKLFFGSGTQLSVL.

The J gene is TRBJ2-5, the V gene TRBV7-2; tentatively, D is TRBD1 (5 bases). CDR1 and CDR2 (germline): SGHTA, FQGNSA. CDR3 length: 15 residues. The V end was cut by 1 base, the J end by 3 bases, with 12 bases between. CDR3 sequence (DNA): TGTGCCAGCAGCTTAGTTCCCCTGACAGAAGAGACCCAGTACTTC. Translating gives CASSLVPLTEETQYF.

The CDR3 coding sequence is TGTGCCAGTAGTTCCCAGGACAGAAGCAATCAGCCCCAGCATTTT. It codes for CASSSQDRSNQPQHF. The chain recombines TRBV19 with TRBJ1-5; possibly TRBD1 for D (6 bases). Germline V gene lookup returns CDR1 LNHDA and CDR2 SQIVND (reference sequence). Trimming stripped 5 bases from V and 1 base from J, with 12 bases between. There are 15 residues in the CDR3. Combining the CDR3 with reference TRBV19 and TRBJ1-5 gives the whole variable domain DGGITQSPKYLFRKEGQNVTLSCEQNLNHDAMYWYRQDPGQGLRLIYYSQIVNDFQKGDIAEGYSVSREKKESFPLTVTSAQKNPTAFYLCASSSQDRSNQPQHFGDGTRLSIL.

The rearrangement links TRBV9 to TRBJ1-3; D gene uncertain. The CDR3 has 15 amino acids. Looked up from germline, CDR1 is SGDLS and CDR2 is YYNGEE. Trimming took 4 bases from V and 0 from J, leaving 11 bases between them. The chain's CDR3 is CASSPTVPSGNTIYF. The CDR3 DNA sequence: TGTGCCAGCAGCCCAACAGTCCCCTCTGGAAACACCATATATTTT.

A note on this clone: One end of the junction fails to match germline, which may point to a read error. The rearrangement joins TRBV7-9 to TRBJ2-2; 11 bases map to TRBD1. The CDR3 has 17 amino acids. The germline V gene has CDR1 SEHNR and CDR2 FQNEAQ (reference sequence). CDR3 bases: TGTTCCAGCAGTTTGGGACAGGGGGTCAGTGACACCGGGGAGCTGTTTTTT. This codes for CSSSLGQGVSDTGELFF.

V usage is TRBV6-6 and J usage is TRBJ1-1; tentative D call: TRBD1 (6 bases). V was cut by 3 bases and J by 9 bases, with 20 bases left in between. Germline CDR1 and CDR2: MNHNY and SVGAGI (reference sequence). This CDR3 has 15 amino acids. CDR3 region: CASSYYPGQRSQAFF. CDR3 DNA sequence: TGTGCCAGCAGTTATTACCCTGGACAGCGCTCGCAAGCTTTCTTT.

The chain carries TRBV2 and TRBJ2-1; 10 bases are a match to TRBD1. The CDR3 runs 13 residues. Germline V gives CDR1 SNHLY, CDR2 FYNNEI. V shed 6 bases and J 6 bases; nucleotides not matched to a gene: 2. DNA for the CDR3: TGTGCCAGCAGGGGGACAGGGGTCAATGAGCAGTTCTTC. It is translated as CASRGTGVNEQFF.